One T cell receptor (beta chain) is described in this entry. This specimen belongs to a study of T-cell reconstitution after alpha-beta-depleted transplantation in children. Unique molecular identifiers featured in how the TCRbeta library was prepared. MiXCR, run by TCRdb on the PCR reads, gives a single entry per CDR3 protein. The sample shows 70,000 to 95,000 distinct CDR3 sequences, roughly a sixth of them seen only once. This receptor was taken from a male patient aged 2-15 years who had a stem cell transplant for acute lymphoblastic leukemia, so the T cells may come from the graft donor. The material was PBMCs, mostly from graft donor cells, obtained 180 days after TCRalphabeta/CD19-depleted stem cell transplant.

As DNA, the CDR3 is TGTGCCAGCAGCAGGTCGCCGCCGCGCACTTCCTACGAGCAGTACTTC. Its protein is CASSRSPPRTSYEQYF. The chain recombines TRBV5-6 with TRBJ2-7; D unresolved. The CDR3 totals 16 residues. V shed 4 bases and J shed 1 base, with 18 bases lying between them. Germline assignment: CDR1 SGHDT and CDR2 YYEEEE.